Listed below are T cell receptor beta chains from one sample, sequenced in a study of cytomegalovirus exposure and HLA in healthy donors. The method was immunoSEQ multiplex PCR; TCRdb's version includes in-frame clones alone and lacks a portion of them. The data show 150,000 to 200,000 clones, 83% seen once. The specimen was PBMCs. These receptors came from a man aged 35-49 years in good health and CMV-seropositive. CDR3s include the opening cysteine and the closing phenylalanine or tryptophan. The D gene is left open where the match is weak. Size values are once, few and many counts, or a class for expanded clones, and some rows have none.

>TRBV5-4|TRBD2|TRBJ2-1|-
CASSFPSGPYNEQFF
TGTGCCAGCAGCTTCCCTAGCGGTCCCTACAATGAGCAGTTCTTC
>TRBV5-1|-|TRBJ2-2|-
CASSLGGSGNTGELFF
TGCGCCAGCAGCTTGGGCGGGTCAGGGAACACCGGGGAGCTGTTTTTT
>TRBV7-2|-|TRBJ2-7|-
CASSLVSSEFSYEQYF
TGTGCCAGCAGCTTAGTCTCGAGTGAGTTCTCCTACGAGCAGTACTTC
>TRBV5-5|TRBD1|TRBJ1-1|-
CASSLGQGSTEAFF
TGTGCCAGCAGCTTGGGACAGGGGAGCACTGAAGCTTTCTTT
>TRBV28|TRBD1|TRBJ1-2|few
CASRESGQGGYGYTF
TGTGCCAGCAGAGAATCGGGACAGGGGGGCTATGGCTACACCTTC
>TRBV19|TRBD2|TRBJ2-3|few
CASSISFRRERTDTQYF
TGTGCCAGTAGTATTAGTTTTAGGCGGGAGAGGACAGATACGCAGTATTTT
>TRBV30|TRBD1|TRBJ2-5|-
CAWRNRDRGSQETQYF
TGTGCCTGGAGAAACCGGGACAGGGGGTCTCAAGAGACCCAGTACTTC
>TRBV5-4|TRBD1|TRBJ1-1|-
CATRPGQGPTNTEAFF
TGTGCCACTCGACCGGGACAGGGGCCTACGAACACTGAAGCTTTCTTT
>TRBV6-1|-|TRBJ1-1|-
CASSARRGTEAFF
TGTGCCAGCAGTGCTAGACGGGGTACTGAAGCTTTCTTT
>TRBV6-1|-|TRBJ2-7|once
CASKLAYEQYF
TGTGCCAGCAAATTAGCCTACGAGCAGTACTTC